This T cell receptor (beta chain) was identified during a study of early T cells in non-severe SARS-CoV-2 infection. Study-wide background: The sequenced material was bulk RNA from unsorted whole blood, and its chains were unpaired.

The germline CDR1 and CDR2 sequences are SGHNT and YYREEE (reference sequence). This CDR3 spans 15 amino acids. The V segment lost 0 bases and the J segment 6 bases; nucleotides outside the gene matches: 4. The study's findings and limits: Database matching using VDJdb favored anti-spike CD8 responses, with private and CD4 specificities left missing.

This clonotype was seen many times. Its antigen remains unknown. The TCR library protocol attached unique molecular identifiers to the individual cDNA molecules. TCRdb fed the 5' RACE reads into MiXCR, producing one record per CDR3 protein. The sample records around 30,000 distinct CDR3 sequences, under 6.5% being singletons. The TCR originated in an adult who was a healthcare worker with PCR-confirmed SARS-CoV-2 infection or an uninfected control (not recorded which). This sequence joins TRBV5-4 and TRBJ2-2, with 8 positions matching TRBD2. Sequences were obtained from whole blood. CDR3 sequence (DNA): TGTGCCAGCAGCTTGGGAGCGGGGGCCCCCGGGGAGCTGTTTTTT. Translated, it gives CASSLGAGAPGELFF. Supplemented by reference TRBV5-4 and TRBJ2-2, the full variable domain reads ETGVTQSPTHLIKTRGQQVTLRCSSQSGHNTVSWYQQALGQGPQFIFQYYREEENGRGNFPPRFSGLQFPNYSSELNVNALELDDSALYLCASSLGAGAPGELFFGEGSRLTVL.